This T cell receptor (beta chain) was identified during a study of shared clonotypes between healthy human individuals. As for the study in general: Donor composition was a couple of women and a few men, aged 18 to 49. Donors had three CD4 naive, three CD4 memory, two CD8 naive and one CD8 memory plate apiece.

Regarding this clone: The antigen remains unidentified.

Whole-study findings and limits: Rarefaction gave evidence that sorted-subset sequencing remained incomplete despite large depth.

With V trimmed by 1 base and J by 3 bases, 6 bases remained unmatched. The CDR3 runs 15 residues. From germline, CDR1 is SGHRS and CDR2 YFSETQ. Profiling relied on immunoSEQ multiplex PCR, and the TCRdb table lists in-frame clones only, not all of them. The table includes about 690,000 clones, 90% detected once. The sequenced sample was memory CD8+ T cells from PBMCs. Described subset: CD45RO+ cells pooled with CCR7-negative TemRA cells. This sequence joins TRBV5-1 and TRBJ2-7; 8 bases match TRBD1. The sequence came from a man between 18 and 35 years old in good health. Some clones in this sample may be carry-over from other donors' samples. The CDR3 loop is CASSLFRDRSYEQYF. In DNA form, the CDR3 reads TGCGCCAGCAGCTTGTTCCGGGACAGGAGCTACGAGCAGTACTTC.